This T cell receptor beta chain was sequenced during a study of T-cell reconstitution after alpha-beta-depleted transplantation in children. The library targeted TCRbeta and was prepared with unique molecular identifiers. TCRdb independently ran MiXCR on the PCR reads; one entry per CDR3 protein. The data contain about 340,000 distinct CDR3 sequences, around a tenth of them singletons. The J segment lost 8 bases and the V segment lost 10 bases, leaving 16 bases of the junction unmatched. This CDR3 is built from 16 residues. CDR1 is MNHEY, CDR2 SMNVEV, per germline (reference sequence). The sequence came from a human donor who donated a stem cell graft to a child with acute lymphoblastic leukemia. The sequenced sample was PBMCs from the stem cell graft donor, obtained from the stem cell graft. This chain uses TRBV27 with TRBJ2-1; 11 bases map to TRBD2. The chain's CDR3 is CATRMSLLAGDDEQFF. CDR3 in DNA: TGTGCCACCCGGATGAGTTTACTAGCGGGAGACGATGAGCAGTTCTTC.